These 5 T cell receptor beta chains were all obtained from the same sample, sequenced in a study of shared clonotypes between healthy human individuals. Only in-frame clones appear in the TCRdb table, and some are missing; sequencing was by immunoSEQ multiplex PCR. The sample lists about 480,000 clones; over 60% were seen once. Sequenced material: PBMCs. These receptors were taken from a woman aged 40 to 55 in good health. Some clones in this sample may be carry-over from other donors' samples.

This clone has a single count. The chain recombines TRBV6-5 with TRBJ2-1; D might be TRBD1 or TRBD2, each matching 5 bases. The V and J ends lost 8 bases and 4 bases respectively, with 12 bases between them. This CDR3 contains 13 residues. Germline V gene data show CDR1 as MNHEY and CDR2 as SVGAGI. CDR3 nucleotides: TGTGCCAGCGGGGACCCGGGGTACAATGAGCAGTTCTTC. Protein sequence: CASGDPGYNEQFF.

The chain combines TRBV7-9 with TRBJ2-3; tentatively, D is TRBD1 or TRBD2 (5 bases each). V gave up 6 bases and J gave up 4 bases, with 20 bases separating them. This CDR3 region has 16 residues. Germline-derived CDR1 and CDR2 are SEHNR and FQNEAQ (reference sequence). CDR3 coding DNA: TGTGCCAGCAGTCCCGGGACCCCGAGACTATCAGATACGCAGTATTTT. It yields the protein CASSPGTPRLSDTQYF. Supplemented by reference TRBV7-9 and TRBJ2-3, the full variable domain reads DTGVSQNPRHKITKRGQNVTFRCDPISEHNRLYWYRQTLGQGPEFLTYFQNEAQLEKSRLLSDRFSAERPKGSFSTLEIQRTEQGDSAMYLCASSPGTPRLSDTQYFGPGTRLTVL.

This chain joins TRBV7-9 and TRBJ2-5; D tentatively fits TRBD1 or TRBD2 (5 bases each). Germline CDR1 reads SEHNR; CDR2 reads FQNEAQ (reference sequence). CDR3 length: 13 residues. Trimming stripped 2 bases from V and 3 bases from J, with 7 bases between. This chain's CDR3 is CASSLMGEETQYF. Here the CDR3 DNA reads TGTGCCAGCAGCTTAATGGGGGAAGAGACCCAGTACTTC. Based on the CDR3 plus reference TRBV7-9 and TRBJ2-5, the full variable domain is DTGVSQNPRHKITKRGQNVTFRCDPISEHNRLYWYRQTLGQGPEFLTYFQNEAQLEKSRLLSDRFSAERPKGSFSTLEIQRTEQGDSAMYLCASSLMGEETQYFGPGTRLLVL.

This clone was seen a few times. The chain joins TRBV6-5 to TRBJ1-2, with TRBD1 matching 8 bases. The CDR3 sequence is 14 residues long. Germline V gives CDR1 MNHEY, CDR2 SVGAGI. Trimming cost V 4 bases and J 8 bases; bases outside gene matches: 9. CDR3 loop: CASSWTGRVGGYTF. The CDR3 DNA reads TGTGCCAGCAGTTGGACAGGGCGGGTGGGCGGCTACACCTTC.

The chain carries TRBV28 and TRBJ1-3, with D unclear. V gave up 4 bases and J gave up 4 bases, with 11 bases separating them. This CDR3 spans 14 amino acids. Per germline, CDR1 MDHEN and CDR2 SYDVKM. The CDR3 region has the DNA TGTGCCAGCAGTTGGTTGGTTGCCGGAAACACCATATATTTT. It is translated as CASSWLVAGNTIYF.